The 26 T cell receptor beta chains listed next were all sequenced from one sample in a study of shared clonotypes between healthy human individuals. Method: immunoSEQ multiplex PCR; TCRdb's copy keeps in-frame clones and lacks some. The sample holds 2 million to 2.5 million clones, less than 95% seen once. The sequenced material came from naive CD4+ T cells from PBMCs. Subset meaning: CD45RA+ positively selected. The receptors stem from a man between 18 and 35 years old in good health. Some clones in this sample may be carry-over from other donors' samples.

Concerning this clone: This sample also contains other DNA sequences that code for the same CDR3. The chain carries TRBV5-4 and TRBJ2-2; 11 bases are shared with TRBD2. CDR1 SGHNT and CDR2 YYREEE come from the germline V gene (reference sequence). The J segment lost 1 base and the V segment lost 5 bases, leaving 1 base of the junction unmatched. The CDR3 contains 15 residues. The CDR3 loop reads CASSLAGGNTGELFF. CDR3 DNA: TGTGCCAGCAGTCTAGCGGGGGGGAACACCGGGGAGCTGTTTTTT.

To note about this clone: Other DNA sequences in the sample encode the same CDR3. The chain carries TRBV5-1 and TRBJ2-7; a possible D gene is TRBD1 (7 bases). CDR1 SGHRS and CDR2 YFSETQ come from the germline V gene. Trimming pared 2 bases from V and 3 bases from J, leaving 15 bases between. The CDR3 covers 15 residues. The CDR3 DNA sequence: TGCGCCAGCAGCTTTTCAGGGGGAGGTGGCTACGAGCAGTACTTC. Protein: CASSFSGGGGYEQYF. Full variable domain (outside the CDR3, taken from reference TRBV5-1 and TRBJ2-7): KAGVTQTPRYLIKTRGQQVTLSCSPISGHRSVSWYQQTPGQGLQFLFEYFSETQRNKGNFPGRFSGRQFSNSRSEMNVSTLELGDSALYLCASSFSGGGGYEQYFGPGTRLTVT.

V gene TRBV19 combines with J gene TRBJ2-3; TRBD1 might be the D (5 bases). The CDR3 runs 13 residues. In germline, CDR1 is LNHDA, CDR2 SQIVND (reference sequence). Trimming took off 5 bases at V and 4 bases at J, with 10 bases between the two ends. CDR3 nucleotides: TGTGCCAGTAGTGAGTCAGGGCCAGATACGCAGTATTTT. It translates to CASSESGPDTQYF.

The gene calls are TRBV6-5 and TRBJ1-5, with 10 bases lining up with TRBD1. Germline V CDR1 and CDR2: MNHEY, SVGAGI. The CDR3 loop spans 14 amino acids. J was trimmed by 8 bases and V by 9 bases; bases with no gene match: 10. The CDR3, as DNA: TGTGCCAGTGGGAGGACAGGGGGGATTGAGCCCCAGCATTTT. Protein product: CASGRTGGIEPQHF.

Note on this clone: The same CDR3 also results from other DNA sequences found in this sample. The rearrangement uses TRBV7-3 and TRBJ2-5; unclear D gene. The CDR3 sequence is 13 residues long. The ends were cut back, 3 bases at V and 1 base at J, with 6 bases in the middle. Germline CDR1 is SGHTA and CDR2 is FQGTGA. The CDR3 loop reads CASSLTPQETQYF. The CDR3 nucleotides read TGTGCCAGCAGCTTGACCCCCCAAGAGACCCAGTACTTC.

The genes are TRBV19 and TRBJ2-3; D is undetermined. The CDR3 covers 11 residues. V was shortened by 10 bases and J by 6 bases, with 11 bases between the two germline ends. The V gene's germline CDR1 is LNHDA and CDR2 SQIVND (reference sequence). This CDR3 reads CATVARDTQYF. CDR3 DNA sequence: TGTGCCACCGTGGCACGGGATACGCAGTATTTT. Full variable domain (outside the CDR3, taken from reference TRBV19 and TRBJ2-3): DGGITQSPKYLFRKEGQNVTLSCEQNLNHDAMYWYRQDPGQGLRLIYYSQIVNDFQKGDIAEGYSVSREKKESFPLTVTSAQKNPTAFYLCATVARDTQYFGPGTRLTVL.

The chain carries TRBV5-1 and TRBJ2-5, with 7 bases aligning to TRBD2. CDR3 length: 15 residues. Unmatched junction bases numbered 7, after V lost 0 bases and J lost 5 bases. In germline, CDR1 is SGHRS, CDR2 YFSETQ. The CDR3 coding sequence is TGCGCCAGCAGCTTGGGCGGGAGTAACCGGGAGACCCAGTACTTC. It yields the protein CASSLGGSNRETQYF.

The chain carries TRBV28 and TRBJ1-5; no clear D. This CDR3 spans 15 amino acids. Trimming cost V 6 bases and J 6 bases, with 18 bases left between them. Germline CDR1 and CDR2: MDHEN and SYDVKM. As DNA, the CDR3 is TGTGCCAGCAGCCGCGGGGATTTAAGGGTTCAGCCCCAGCATTTT. It encodes CASSRGDLRVQPQHF.

V gene TRBV21-1 combines with J gene TRBJ1-3; TRBD1 is the table's D call, not checked against the DNA. TRBV21-1 is listed as a pseudogene. CDR3 length: 15 residues. CDR3 residues: CASKWDRGLGNTIYF. The CDR3 region has the DNA TGTGCCAGCAAATGGGACAGGGGGCTTGGAAACACCATATATTTT.

The chain combines TRBV2 with TRBJ2-1, with D perhaps TRBD1 or TRBD2 (5 bases each). V was trimmed by 8 bases and J by 9 bases, leaving 26 bases between them. The CDR3 loop spans 16 amino acids. From germline, CDR1 is SNHLY and CDR2 FYNNEI. CDR3 residues: CASAPQGPVLGGEQFF. As DNA, the CDR3 is TGTGCCAGCGCGCCCCAGGGACCGGTTCTAGGAGGTGAGCAGTTCTTC.

The V call is TRBV30, the J call TRBJ1-5, with a tentative D call TRBD1 (5 bases). Trimming removed 5 bases from V and 6 bases from J, with 20 bases in between. Germline values: CDR1 GTSNPN, CDR2 SVGIG (reference sequence). CDR3 length: 15 amino acids. CDR3 coding DNA: TGTGCCTGGTCTCCCTTTGGGGCAGGCGGTCAGCCCCAGCATTTT. This translates into CAWSPFGAGGQPQHF. Drawing the rest from reference TRBV30 and TRBJ1-5, the complete variable domain is SQTIHQWPATLVQPVGSPLSLECTVEGTSNPNLYWYRQAAGRGLQLLFYSVGIGQISSEVPQNLSASRPQDRQFILSSKKLLLSDSGFYLCAWSPFGAGGQPQHFGDGTRLSIL.

Details on this clone: Other DNA sequences in the same sample also yield this CDR3. Written as DNA, the CDR3 is TGTGCCAGCAGTTTCGGAGGCTACTCTGGAAACACCATATATTTT. Protein product: CASSFGGYSGNTIYF. This chain joins TRBV28 and TRBJ1-3; no firm D call. Trimming took 3 bases from V and 0 from J, leaving 9 bases between them. In germline, CDR1 is MDHEN, CDR2 SYDVKM. The CDR3 sequence is 15 residues long.

The J gene is TRBJ2-5, the V gene TRBV2; D may be TRBD2 (5 bases). There are 15 residues in the CDR3. CDR1 is SNHLY, CDR2 FYNNEI, per germline. V lost 1 base and J 5 bases, leaving 14 bases between the germline ends. In nucleotides, the CDR3 is TGTGCCAGCAGTGAAGAAATTTACCCGGGGGAGACCCAGTACTTC. Encoded protein: CASSEEIYPGETQYF.

The rearrangement links TRBV19 to TRBJ1-2; 10 positions match TRBD1. Germline CDR1 reads LNHDA; CDR2 reads SQIVND (reference sequence). Trimming at V came to 5 bases and at J to 0 bases, leaving 9 bases not matched to a gene. The CDR3 runs 17 residues. CDR3 residues: CASSVPGQGSPNYGYTF. The CDR3 region has the DNA TGTGCCAGTAGTGTGCCGGGACAGGGGAGCCCTAACTATGGCTACACCTTC.

The gene calls are TRBV6-6 and TRBJ2-6; D call uncertain. Germline V gene lookup returns CDR1 MNHNY and CDR2 SVGAGI (reference sequence). Trimming removed 2 bases from V and 0 bases from J, with 5 bases in between. CDR3 length: 15 residues. CDR3 loop: CASSYVVSGANVLTF. CDR3 DNA sequence: TGTGCCAGCAGTTACGTGGTCTCTGGGGCCAACGTCCTGACTTTC.

This clone occurred once. The chain has TRBV19 and TRBJ2-5; no clear D gene. The germline V gene has CDR1 LNHDA and CDR2 SQIVND (reference sequence). V was pared by 6 bases and J by 1 base, with 9 bases between. The CDR3 extends over 13 amino acids. The CDR3 sequence is CASSHRAQETQYF. In DNA form, the CDR3 reads TGTGCCAGTAGCCACCGGGCCCAAGAGACCCAGTACTTC. Based on the CDR3 plus reference TRBV19 and TRBJ2-5, the full variable domain is DGGITQSPKYLFRKEGQNVTLSCEQNLNHDAMYWYRQDPGQGLRLIYYSQIVNDFQKGDIAEGYSVSREKKESFPLTVTSAQKNPTAFYLCASSHRAQETQYFGPGTRLLVL.

The chain uses TRBV25-1 and TRBJ2-7, with D possibly TRBD2 on 6 matching bases. Germline V gene sequence: CDR1 MGHDK, CDR2 SYGVNS. V lost 9 bases and J 1 base, leaving 13 bases between the germline ends. CDR3 length: 13 amino acids. CDR3 coding DNA: TGTGCCAGACGCGGGGCCCTTTCCTACGAGCAGTACTTC. Its protein is CARRGALSYEQYF.

This clone has more than one count but fewer than ten. J is TRBJ1-5 and V is TRBV28; tentative D call: TRBD1 (6 bases). Germline CDR1 is MDHEN and CDR2 is SYDVKM. The CDR3 is 13 amino acids. Trimming removed 6 bases at V and 3 bases at J, with 9 bases between. The CDR3 loop is CASRWDNNQPQHF. CDR3 DNA sequence: TGTGCCAGCAGGTGGGACAACAATCAGCCCCAGCATTTT.

The chain employs TRBV7-9 and TRBJ2-1, with 7 bases lining up with TRBD2. There are 16 residues in the CDR3. Germline V gene lookup returns CDR1 SEHNR and CDR2 FQNEAQ (reference sequence). V lost 5 bases, J lost 0 bases, and 7 bases stayed unmatched. For the CDR3, the DNA is TGTGCCAGCAGCCCCCGGGGGGAAAGCTCCTACAATGAGCAGTTCTTC. It codes for CASSPRGESSYNEQFF.

This clone was seen only once. The chain recombines TRBV19 with TRBJ2-1; 11 bases map to TRBD2. J gave up 6 bases and V 6 bases, and 7 bases lay outside the gene matches. This CDR3 contains 15 residues. Germline-derived CDR1 and CDR2 are LNHDA and SQIVND (reference sequence). The CDR3 here is CASSVTSGTPNEQFF. CDR3 nucleotides: TGTGCCAGTAGCGTGACTAGCGGGACCCCCAATGAGCAGTTCTTC.

This sequence joins TRBV27 and TRBJ2-5, with D perhaps matching TRBD1 (6 bases). The CDR3 has 16 amino acids. Trimming cost V 2 bases and J 4 bases, with 17 bases left between them. CDR1 MNHEY and CDR2 SMNVEV come from the germline V gene (reference sequence). In DNA, the CDR3 is TGTGCCAGCAGTTTACGCGTGTCAGGGGCCGTAGAGACCCAGTACTTC. It is translated as CASSLRVSGAVETQYF.

Points on this clone: In the same sample, other DNA sequences code for this CDR3. J is TRBJ1-3 and V is TRBV5-4, with D unresolved. Trimming cost V 0 bases and J 1 base, with 5 bases left between them. The CDR3 sequence is 14 residues long. Germline CDR1 is SGHNT and CDR2 is YYREEE (reference sequence). Written as DNA, the CDR3 is TGTGCCAGCAGCTTGGCGGGATCTGGAAACACCATATATTTT. This sequence encodes CASSLAGSGNTIYF.

The CDR3 sequence: CASTVTRGEQYF. In nucleotides, the CDR3 is TGTGCCAGCACCGTGACTAGGGGGGAGCAGTACTTC. J is TRBJ2-7 and V is TRBV28; D is possibly TRBD1 or TRBD2 (6 bases each). V was trimmed by 7 bases and J by 7 bases, leaving 14 bases between them. The CDR3 is made up of 12 amino acids. Germline CDR1 MDHEN, CDR2 SYDVKM.

This clone was counted a few times. J is TRBJ1-4 and V is TRBV30; TRBD1 matches at 8 bases. Germline-derived CDR1 and CDR2 are GTSNPN and SVGIG (reference sequence). With 7 bases clipped from V and 7 bases from J, the junction kept 2 bases outside the gene matches. This CDR3 comprises 11 residues. CDR3 amino acids: CALTGGEKLFF. DNA of the CDR3: TGTGCCTTAACAGGGGGTGAAAAACTGTTTTTT.

The V and J genes are TRBV7-8 and TRBJ1-3, with D possibly being TRBD1 (5 bases). This CDR3 has 14 amino acids. V was pared by 0 bases and J by 2 bases, with 5 bases between. Germline V gene data show CDR1 as SGHVS and CDR2 as FQNEAQ. CDR3 amino acids: CASSLARAGNTIYF. The CDR3 DNA follows: TGTGCCAGCAGCTTAGCCAGGGCTGGAAACACCATATATTTT.

The chain combines TRBV2 with TRBJ2-1; TRBD2 might be the D (5 bases). The germline V gene encodes CDR1 SNHLY and CDR2 FYNNEI. With 7 bases removed from V and 5 bases from J, the gap between germline ends came to 12 bases. CDR3 length: 13 residues. The chain's CDR3 is CASTVLGNNEQFF. The CDR3 DNA reads TGTGCCAGCACGGTACTAGGGAACAATGAGCAGTTCTTC.